This is a list of T cell receptor beta chains from one sample in a study of Ad26.COV2.S vaccination and SARS-CoV-2 variants. The method was immunoSEQ multiplex PCR; TCRdb's version includes in-frame clones alone and lacks a portion of them. The sample has some 190,000 clones, around 88% seen once. The source material was peripheral blood, sampled after recovery from COVID-19. The receptors come from a human donor who had recovered from COVID-19. Both conserved end residues are part of each CDR3. D genes are given only for firm matches. Expanded clones get a size class; other rows say once, few or many, or leave the size out.

D	V	size	J	CDR3	DNA
.	TRBV6-4	.	TRBJ2-1	CASSPRDVSYNEQFF	TGTGCCAGCAGCCCCCGGGACGTCTCCTACAATGAGCAGTTCTTC
TRBD1	TRBV9	.	TRBJ2-3	CASSRARGPTDTQYF	TGTGCCAGCAGCCGGGCCAGGGGGCCTACAGATACGCAGTATTTT
TRBD2	TRBV3-1/TRBV3-2	.	TRBJ2-1	CASSRRGSGRVEQFF	TGTGCCAGCAGCCGGCGGGGTAGCGGGAGGGTTGAGCAGTTCTTC
TRBD2	TRBV5-1	.	TRBJ2-7	CASSPGLAEPYEQYF	TGCGCCAGCAGCCCGGGACTAGCGGAACCCTACGAGCAGTACTTC
TRBD2	TRBV4-2	.	TRBJ2-5	CASSQEQAGARYF	TGTGCCAGCAGCCAAGAACAAGCGGGGGCTCGGTACTTC
.	TRBV19	.	TRBJ2-1	CASSLPLGAYNEQFF	TGTGCCAGTAGTCTTCCCTTGGGGGCTTACAATGAGCAGTTCTTC
TRBD2	TRBV11-3	.	TRBJ2-1	CASSLDATSGGYNEQFF	TGTGCCAGCAGCTTAGACGCGACTAGCGGGGGATACAATGAGCAGTTCTTC
.	TRBV5-1	.	TRBJ1-2	CASSATGNYGYTF	TGCGCCAGCAGCGCGACGGGTAACTATGGCTACACCTTC
TRBD1	TRBV7-9	.	TRBJ1-5	CASSPGQQNQPQHF	TGTGCCAGCAGCCCGGGACAGCAGAATCAGCCCCAGCATTTT
.	TRBV6-1	.	TRBJ1-6	CASSEALRQGRANSPLHF	TGTGCCAGCAGTGAAGCGCTTCGGCAGGGTAGAGCTAATTCACCCCTCCACTTT
.	TRBV20-1	.	TRBJ2-3	CSVPDTQYF	TGCAGTGTCCCGGATACGCAGTATTTT
.	TRBV10-3	.	TRBJ2-2	CAISESPQENTGELFF	TGTGCCATCAGTGAGTCCCCCCAGGAGAACACCGGGGAGCTGTTTTTT
.	TRBV3-1/TRBV3-2	.	TRBJ1-2	CASSPAANYGYTF	TGTGCCAGCAGCCCCGCTGCTAACTATGGCTACACCTTC
.	TRBV19	.	TRBJ1-1	CASSITGGGTEAFF	TGTGCCAGTAGCATAACGGGGGGTGGCACTGAAGCTTTCTTT
.	TRBV5-4	.	TRBJ2-7	CASSLYTSLSSYEQYF	TGTGCCAGCAGCTTGTACACCTCATTGAGCTCCTACGAGCAGTACTTC
.	TRBV7-2	once	TRBJ2-5	CASSLRAKETQYF	TGTGCCAGCAGCTTAAGGGCAAAAGAGACCCAGTACTTC